This TCR beta chain comes out of a study of cytomegalovirus exposure and HLA in healthy donors. Trimming removed 2 bases from V and 2 bases from J, with 12 bases in between. The CDR3 is 15 amino acids. Germline-derived CDR1 and CDR2 are SEHNR and FQNEAQ (reference sequence). The PCR ran on 60 Vbeta and 13 Jbeta primers. Sequencing was performed with immunoSEQ multiplex PCR; in TCRdb, only in-frame clones are kept and a portion is missing. The sample carries about 130,000 clones, about four fifths recorded once. General study points: An apparent linkage of common viral pathogens to several of the most significant clusters emerged in a later analysis.

This clone is medium-sized within its sample. Its target is unknown. This TCR was recovered from a woman aged 55-69 years in good health and CMV-seropositive. The chain employs TRBV7-9 and TRBJ1-1; D gene uncertain. Sequencing was done on a sample of PBMCs. CDR3 nucleotides: TGTGCCAGCAGCTTACCCCCAGTCCTTAACACTGAAGCTTTCTTT. Translating gives CASSLPPVLNTEAFF.